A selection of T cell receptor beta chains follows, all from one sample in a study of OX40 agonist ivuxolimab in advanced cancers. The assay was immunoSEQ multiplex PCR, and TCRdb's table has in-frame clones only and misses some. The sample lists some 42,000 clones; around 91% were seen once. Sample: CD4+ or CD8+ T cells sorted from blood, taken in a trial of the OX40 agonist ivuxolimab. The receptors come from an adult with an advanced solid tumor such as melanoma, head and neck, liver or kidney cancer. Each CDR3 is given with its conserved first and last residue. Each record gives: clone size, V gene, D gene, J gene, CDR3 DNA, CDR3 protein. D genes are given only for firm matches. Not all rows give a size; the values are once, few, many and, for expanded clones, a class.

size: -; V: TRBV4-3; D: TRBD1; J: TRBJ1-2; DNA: TGCGCCAGCAGCCCCTCCTACAGGGGGGTATTCTATGGCTACACCTTC; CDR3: CASSPSYRGVFYGYTF
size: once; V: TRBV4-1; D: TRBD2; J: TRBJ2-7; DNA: TGCGCCAGCAGCCAAGACCCACTAGCGGGGGTTCCCTACGAGCAGTACTTC; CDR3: CASSQDPLAGVPYEQYF
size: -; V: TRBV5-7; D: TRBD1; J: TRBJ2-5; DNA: TGTGCCAGCAGCTGGGACAGCAAAGAGACCCAGTACTTC; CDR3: CASSWDSKETQYF
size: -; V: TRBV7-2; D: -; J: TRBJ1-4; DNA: TGTGCCAGCAGCTTAGCAACCGGGAAACTGTTTTTT; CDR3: CASSLATGKLFF
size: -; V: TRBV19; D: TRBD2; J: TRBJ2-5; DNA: TGTGCCAGTCGGAAGGTTGCGGGAGATGGGGAGACCCAGTACTTC; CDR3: CASRKVAGDGETQYF
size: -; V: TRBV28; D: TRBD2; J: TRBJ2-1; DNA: TGTGCCAGCAGTTTAATGTATACCGCGGGGGTCAGCTTCAATGAGCAGTTCTTC; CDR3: CASSLMYTAGVSFNEQFF
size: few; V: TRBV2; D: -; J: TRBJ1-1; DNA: TGTGCCAGCAGTAGAGGAACTGAAGCTTTCTTT; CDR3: CASSRGTEAFF
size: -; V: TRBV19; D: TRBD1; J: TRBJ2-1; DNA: TGTGCCAGTAGTATAGACTTTAGGCCCGGACAGGGGAAATACAATGAGCAGTTCTTC; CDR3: CASSIDFRPGQGKYNEQFF
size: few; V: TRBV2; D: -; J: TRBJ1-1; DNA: TGTGCCAGCAGTGAGGGCCGGGGACGCACTGAAGCTTTCTTT; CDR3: CASSEGRGRTEAFF
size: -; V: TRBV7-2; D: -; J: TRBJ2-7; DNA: TGTGCCAGCACCCGAGGGGTGGAGGAGTACGAGCAGTACTTC; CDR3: CASTRGVEEYEQYF
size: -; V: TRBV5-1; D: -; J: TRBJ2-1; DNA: TGCGCCAGCAGCTTTGAGGGGCCCTACAATGAGCAGTTCTTC; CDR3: CASSFEGPYNEQFF
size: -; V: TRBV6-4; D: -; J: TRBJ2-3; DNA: TGTGCCAGCAGTCTCGGACAGAGAGCCACAGATACGCAGTATTTT; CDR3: CASSLGQRATDTQYF
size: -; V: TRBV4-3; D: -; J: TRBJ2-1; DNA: TGCGCCAGCAGCGTTCGACTAGTCGATGAGCAGTTCTTC; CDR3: CASSVRLVDEQFF
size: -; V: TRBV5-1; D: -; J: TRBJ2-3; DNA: TGCGCCAGCACAGGAAGCTATAGCACAGATACGCAGTATTTT; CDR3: CASTGSYSTDTQYF
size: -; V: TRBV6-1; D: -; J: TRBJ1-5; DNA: TGTGCCAGCTTGACCCCCCGGGGGGGTAGTCAGCCCCAGCATTTT; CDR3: CASLTPRGGSQPQHF
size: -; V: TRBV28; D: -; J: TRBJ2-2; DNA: TGTGCCAGCAGGCCTTACACCGGGGAGCTGTTTTTT; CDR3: CASRPYTGELFF
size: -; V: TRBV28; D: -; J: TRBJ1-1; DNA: TGTGCCAGCAGCGTTGGGAATGGGGCTTTCTTT; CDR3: CASSVGNGAFF
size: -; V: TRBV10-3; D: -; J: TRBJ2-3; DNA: TGTGCCATCTCGAAACGTGACCGAGGCACAGATACGCAGTATTTT; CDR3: CAISKRDRGTDTQYF
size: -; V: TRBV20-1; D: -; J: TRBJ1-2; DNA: TGCAGTGCTAAGGGAGACGGCTACACCTTC; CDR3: CSAKGDGYTF
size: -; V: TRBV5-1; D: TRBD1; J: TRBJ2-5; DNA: TGCGCCAGCAGCTGGGGGACAGGGCAAGAGACCCAGTACTTC; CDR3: CASSWGTGQETQYF
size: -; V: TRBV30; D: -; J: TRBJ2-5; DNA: TGTGCCTGGAGTGACATTTTGGGAGAGACCCAGTACTTC; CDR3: CAWSDILGETQYF
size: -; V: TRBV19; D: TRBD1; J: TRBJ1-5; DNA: TGTGCCAGTAGTATAGACGGACAGGGCGACCCTTATAGCAATCAGCCCCAGCATTTT; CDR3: CASSIDGQGDPYSNQPQHF
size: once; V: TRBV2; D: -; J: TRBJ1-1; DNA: TGTGCCAGCAGTCGAGGGTCAGGGAACACTGAAGCTTTCTTT; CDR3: CASSRGSGNTEAFF
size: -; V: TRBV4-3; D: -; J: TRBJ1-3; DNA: TGCGCCAGCAGCCAAGAAGGATCCGGCCGGGGTGGCAACACCATATATTTT; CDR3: CASSQEGSGRGGNTIYF
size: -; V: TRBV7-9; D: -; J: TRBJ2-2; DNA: TGTGCCAGCAGCCCGACCCTCGACGGGGAGCTGTTTTTT; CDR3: CASSPTLDGELFF
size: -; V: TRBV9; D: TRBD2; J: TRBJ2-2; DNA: TGTGCCAGCAGCCCACCCGTAGGAGCGGGAGGGGCTGCGAACACCGGGGAGCTGTTTTTT; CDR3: CASSPPVGAGGAANTGELFF
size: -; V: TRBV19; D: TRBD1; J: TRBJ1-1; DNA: TGTGCCAGTAGTCCCCGGACAGGGGGGTTTAGCACTGAAGCTTTCTTT; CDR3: CASSPRTGGFSTEAFF
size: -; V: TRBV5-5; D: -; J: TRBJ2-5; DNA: TGTGCCAGCAGCCGTCTGGACAGAAGGCAAGAGACCCAGTACTTC; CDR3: CASSRLDRRQETQYF
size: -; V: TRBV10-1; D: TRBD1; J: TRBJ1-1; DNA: TGCGCCAGCACTGATGGGACAGGGTTGGACACTGAAGCTTTCTTT; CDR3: CASTDGTGLDTEAFF
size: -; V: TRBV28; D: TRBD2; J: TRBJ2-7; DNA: TGTGCCAGCAGGGGACTAGCGGGAGGGTTACGACAAAGCTCCTACGAGCAGTACTTC; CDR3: CASRGLAGGLRQSSYEQYF
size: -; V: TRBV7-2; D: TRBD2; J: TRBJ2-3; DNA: TGTGCCAGCAGCTTAGCCCCTCTAGCGGGGAAAGATACGCAGTATTTT; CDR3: CASSLAPLAGKDTQYF
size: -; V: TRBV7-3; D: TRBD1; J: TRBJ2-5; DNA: TGTGCCAGCAGCTTGGACAGGTGGGGGACCCAGTACTTC; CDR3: CASSLDRWGTQYF
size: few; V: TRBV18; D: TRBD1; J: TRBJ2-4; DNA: TGTGCCAGCTCACGGACAGGGGATGAGGACATTCAGTACTTC; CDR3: CASSRTGDEDIQYF
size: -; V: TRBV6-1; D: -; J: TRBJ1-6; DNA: TGTGCCAGCAGTGAAATGGGGAGTTCCTATAATTCACCCCTCCACTTT; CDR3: CASSEMGSSYNSPLHF
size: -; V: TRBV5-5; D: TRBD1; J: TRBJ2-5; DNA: TGTGCCAGCAGCTTTGGAGTGGGGCAGGGGGAAGAGACCCAGTACTTC; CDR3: CASSFGVGQGEETQYF
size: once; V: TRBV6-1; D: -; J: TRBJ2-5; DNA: TGTGCCAGCAGTGAACTGGGGGGACAAGAGACCCAGTACTTC; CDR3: CASSELGGQETQYF
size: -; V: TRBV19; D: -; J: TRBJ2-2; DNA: TGTGCCAGTAGTATACAGGGCCCCGGGGAGCTGTTTTTT; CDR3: CASSIQGPGELFF
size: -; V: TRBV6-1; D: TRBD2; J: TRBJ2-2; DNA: TGTGCCAGCAGTGGGGAGGGGTTCACCGGGGAGCTGTTTTTT; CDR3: CASSGEGFTGELFF
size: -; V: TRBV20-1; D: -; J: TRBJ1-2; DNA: TGCAGTGCTGGAAGGGGAGGCTACACCTTC; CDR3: CSAGRGGYTF
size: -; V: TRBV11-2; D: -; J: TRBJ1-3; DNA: TGTGCCAGCAGCTCGCCTAGCTCTGGAAACACCATATATTTT; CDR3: CASSSPSSGNTIYF
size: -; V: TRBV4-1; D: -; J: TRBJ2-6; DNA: TGCGCCAGCAGCCAAGATAAGGAGAAGGGAAGCTCTGGGGCCAACGTCCTGACTTTC; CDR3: CASSQDKEKGSSGANVLTF
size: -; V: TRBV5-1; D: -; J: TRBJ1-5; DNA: TGCGCCAGCAGCTTGGGGGGGGCTAGCAATCAGCCCCAGCATTTT; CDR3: CASSLGGASNQPQHF
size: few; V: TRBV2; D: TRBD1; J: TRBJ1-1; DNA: TGTGCCAGCAATAGAGAGGGGGCACAGTACACTGAAGCTTTCTTT; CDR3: CASNREGAQYTEAFF
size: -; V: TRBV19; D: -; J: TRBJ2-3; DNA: TGTGCCAGTAGTATCCAGGCGGTGGGCACAGATACGCAGTATTTT; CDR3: CASSIQAVGTDTQYF
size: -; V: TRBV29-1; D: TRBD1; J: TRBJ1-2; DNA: TGCAGCGTTGGGACAGGGAAGGGTGGCTACACCTTC; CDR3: CSVGTGKGGYTF
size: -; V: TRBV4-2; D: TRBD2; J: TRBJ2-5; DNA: TGTGCCAGCAGCCAAGATTCGGCGGGGGGCAAAGAGACCCAGTACTTC; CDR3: CASSQDSAGGKETQYF
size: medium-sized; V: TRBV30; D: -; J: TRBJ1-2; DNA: TGTGCCTGGAGTCTGGGGGCCCTCTATGGCTACACCTTC; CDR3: CAWSLGALYGYTF
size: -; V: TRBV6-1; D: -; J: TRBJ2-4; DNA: TGTGCCAGCTCTCCCCGGGACTTAGCCAAAAACATTCAGTACTTC; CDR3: CASSPRDLAKNIQYF
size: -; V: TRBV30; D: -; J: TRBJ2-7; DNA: TGTGCCTGGAGCCAAGGAAGCTACGAGCAGTACTTC; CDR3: CAWSQGSYEQYF
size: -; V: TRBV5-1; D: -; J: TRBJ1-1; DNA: TGCGCCAGCAGCTTTGGGCGGGACACTGAAGCTTTCTTT; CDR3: CASSFGRDTEAFF
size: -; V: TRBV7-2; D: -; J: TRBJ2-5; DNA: TGTGCCAGCAGTGGTGGGGGCAGGACTATTATGGAGACCCAGTACTTC; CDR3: CASSGGGRTIMETQYF